The entry below describes one TCR beta chain. Its matching antigen is unknown. At one of its ends the junction is not consistent with the germline gene, which may arise from a read error. These data belong to a study of STAT3 mutations in large granular lymphocyte leukemia. CDR3 size: 15 residues. CDR1 SSHAT and CDR2 FNYEAQ come from the germline V gene (reference sequence). Study-wide points: Every T-cell large granular lymphocyte leukemia patient had at least one immunodominant TCR beta clonotype. Variable sampling intervals and differing treatment regimens complicated linking therapy response to TCR clonal burden changes. In several patients, dominant TCR clone burden exceeded STAT3 mutant burden, suggesting STAT3 mutation arose secondarily.

The protocol was immunoSEQ multiplex PCR, while the TCRdb copy is restricted to in-frame clones and leaves out a portion. This table holds tens of thousands of clones, roughly 80% found once. J is TRBJ2-5 and V is TRBV7-7, with TRBD2 as a possible D gene (6 bases). What was sequenced was peripheral blood mononuclear cells. This sequence originates from a woman between 45 and 65 years old with T-cell large granular lymphocyte leukemia. Some clones in this sample may be carry-over from other donors' samples. CDR3 coding DNA: TGTGCTAGCAGCGCTCGCGGGGCTTCGGCGGAGACCCAGTACTTC. Encoded protein: CASSARGASAETQYF.